The TCR beta chain under discussion was sequenced for a study of T cell repertoires in cytomegalovirus infection. The CDR3 covers 16 residues. V lost 7 bases to trimming and J lost 6 bases, with 19 bases between them. In this sample, this clonotype turned up once. Since a much larger clone is just one base distant, this may be a read error. Each CDR3 protein gets one entry after TCRdb re-called the reads with MiXCR. Of approximately 320,000 distinct CDR3 sequences in the sample, 9.5% were seen once. The chain links TRBV12-3 or TRBV12-4 to TRBJ1-6; D might be TRBD1 (5 bases). This TCR came from a human donor in good health (CMV status not recorded). Some clones in this sample may be carry-over from other donors' samples. Input material: PBMCs. The DNA for the CDR3 is TGTGCCAGCACCGAGAGTCAGGGATTTAGTAATTCACCCCTCCACTTT. It encodes CASTESQGFSNSPLHF.